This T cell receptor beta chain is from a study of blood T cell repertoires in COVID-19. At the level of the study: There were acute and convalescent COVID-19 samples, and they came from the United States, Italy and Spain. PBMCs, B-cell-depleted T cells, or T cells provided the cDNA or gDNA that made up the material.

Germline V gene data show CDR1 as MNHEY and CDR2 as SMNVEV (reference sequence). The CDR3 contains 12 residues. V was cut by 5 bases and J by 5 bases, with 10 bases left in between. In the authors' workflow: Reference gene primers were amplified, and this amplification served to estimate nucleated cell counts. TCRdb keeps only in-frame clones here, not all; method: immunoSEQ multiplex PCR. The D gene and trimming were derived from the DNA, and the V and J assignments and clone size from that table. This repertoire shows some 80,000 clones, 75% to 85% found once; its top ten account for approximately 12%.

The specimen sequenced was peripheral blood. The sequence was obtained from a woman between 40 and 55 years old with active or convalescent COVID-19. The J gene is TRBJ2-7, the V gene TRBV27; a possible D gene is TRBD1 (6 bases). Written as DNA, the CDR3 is TGTGCCAGCAGTATAACAGGGCACGAGCAGTACTTC. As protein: CASSITGHEQYF.